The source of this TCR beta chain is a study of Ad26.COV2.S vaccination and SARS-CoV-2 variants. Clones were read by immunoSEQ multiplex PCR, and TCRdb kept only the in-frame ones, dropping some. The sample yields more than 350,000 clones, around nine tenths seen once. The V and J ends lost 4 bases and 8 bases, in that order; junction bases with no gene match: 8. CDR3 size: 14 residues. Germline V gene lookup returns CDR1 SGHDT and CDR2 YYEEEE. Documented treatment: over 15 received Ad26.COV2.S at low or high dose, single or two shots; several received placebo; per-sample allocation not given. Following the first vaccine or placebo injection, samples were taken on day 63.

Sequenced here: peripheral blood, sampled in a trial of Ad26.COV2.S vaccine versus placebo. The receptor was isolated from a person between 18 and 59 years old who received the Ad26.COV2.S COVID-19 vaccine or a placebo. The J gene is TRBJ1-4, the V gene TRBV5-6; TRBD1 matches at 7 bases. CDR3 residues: CASSPPGQDEKLFF. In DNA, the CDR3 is TGTGCCAGCAGCCCTCCCGGACAGGACGAAAAACTGTTTTTT. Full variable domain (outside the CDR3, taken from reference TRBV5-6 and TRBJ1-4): DAGVTQSPTHLIKTRGQQVTLRCSPKSGHDTVSWYQQALGQGPQFIFQYYEEEERQRGNFPDRFSGHQFPNYSSELNVNALLLGDSALYLCASSPPGQDEKLFFGSGTQLSVL.